The sequence of this T cell receptor beta chain was determined in a study of blood T cell repertoires in COVID-19. Study as a whole: Donors in the United States, Italy and Spain gave samples during acute or convalescent COVID-19. From T cells, B-cell-depleted T cells, or PBMCs came the material, which was cDNA or gDNA.

Enrolment of Seattle patients took place during active infection, and they were followed longitudinally. Study processing details: Estimation of nucleated cell counts relied on the amplification of reference gene primers. Libraries were prepared by immunoSEQ multiplex PCR; TCRdb keeps only in-frame clonotypes and omits some of them. D and trimming were read from the DNA, whereas the V and J calls and clone size are those reported in that table. In the table there are a few hundred thousand clones, around 88% of which are singletons. The sample consisted of peripheral blood. The sequence derives from a woman between 45 and 60 years old with COVID-19, enrolled during active disease.

The CDR3 region is CSVDLLARGNYGYTF. The CDR3 DNA follows: TGCAGCGTTGATTTATTAGCCAGGGGAAACTATGGCTACACCTTC. The chain recombines TRBV29-1 with TRBJ1-2; D might be TRBD1 (6 bases). V was clipped by 3 bases and J by 2 bases, with 16 bases between them. CDR3 size: 15 residues. Per the germline V gene, CDR1 is SQVTM and CDR2 is ANQGSEA.